This record concerns one TCR beta chain sequence. Its binding antigen is unknown. The input lacks base qualities; no much larger clone sits a single base away. Whole blood was collected in K2EDTA tubes by collaborating institutions according to the institutions' own protocols. For TCRbeta analysis, collaborators shipped samples in one of three forms: frozen whole blood, isolated PBMCs, or DNA extracted from either of those sample types. TCRbeta CDR3 regions were amplified from genomic DNA using the immunoSEQ Assay, a bias-controlled multiplex PCR. In the original analysis: Within the assay, amplification of reference gene primers was used to estimate how many nucleated cells each sample contained. To quantify the absolute abundance of each unique TCRbeta CDR3 rearrangement, sequence reads were collapsed and filtered. Productive Simpson clonality was computed per sample as the square root of Simpson's diversity index over productive rearrangements. Held by TCRdb, this immuneACCESS table contains in-frame sequences only and omits some clones. Under half of the omission traces to an unresolved V gene where checked; the cause of the rest is unknown. The V and J calls and clone size come from that table; D and trimming were worked out from the DNA. The sample table lists 200,000 to 300,000 clones, around 90% of them with a count of one. 5.5% to 7.5% of the sample lies in the top ten.

The germline V gene (reference sequence) sets CDR1 to LNHDA and CDR2 to SQIVND. V was cut back by 5 bases and J by 2 bases, leaving a gap of 13 bases between them. The CDR3 holds 14 amino acids from the cysteine to the phenylalanine. CDR3 DNA only is kept here, 42 bases in frame from base 1. This record comes from a study of blood T cell repertoires in COVID-19 (dated by TCRdb to 2018 to 2021). The study in broad terms: Samples from collaborators originated in the United States, Italy and Spain and spanned both the acute and convalescent phases of COVID-19. The material from the prospective study consisted of cDNA or gDNA derived from T cells, B-cell-depleted T cells, or PBMCs. Deeply sampled blood TCRbeta repertoires from subjects exposed to, actively infected with, or recovered from COVID-19 were included in the dataset. A freely available public database, intended as a resource for researchers studying the immune response to SARS-CoV-2, is where the repertoires were released. Samples were obtained from the ongoing ImmuneRACE study (first 160 participants) and from about 1,300 subjects provided by 6 global collaborators. Nearly every sample came with metadata listing a de-identified subject ID, COVID-19 status, age in years and sex. Where available, HLA class I and class II types were taken from metadata supplied by the sample provider and were not determined by assay-based typing.

The investigation overall reported the following: Clinical and demographic metadata were provided uncurated, with the amount varying by source and participant.

The specimen was peripheral blood. The TCR originated in a woman aged 70-85 years with active or convalescent COVID-19. The chain links TRBV19 with TRBJ2-7, and the D gene may be TRBD1, 6 bases matching. DNA sequence: TGTGCCAGTAGTCCCCGTGGACAGACCTACGAGCAGTACTTC. Translated, it reads CASSPRGQTYEQYF.